These 9 T cell receptor beta chains originate from one sample sequenced in a study of blood T cell repertoires in COVID-19. Data came from immunoSEQ multiplex PCR; TCRdb stores just in-frame clones and leaves some out. The sample holds over 35,000 clones, 79% seen once. What was sequenced was peripheral blood. These receptors originate from an older man with acute or convalescent COVID-19.

This clone was seen a single time. V is TRBV27 and J is TRBJ2-1, with 10 nucleotides matching TRBD1. Germline V gene lookup returns CDR1 MNHEY and CDR2 SMNVEV (reference sequence). Germline trimming cut 3 bases from V and 6 bases from J; bases unmatched to any gene: 5. The CDR3 contains 15 residues. The CDR3 DNA is TGTGCCAGCAGTTTCGGGACAGGGGTGATCAATGAGCAGTTCTTC. Translating it yields CASSFGTGVINEQFF.

The J gene is TRBJ2-1, the V gene TRBV7-2; a possible D gene is TRBD2 (6 bases). V was pared by 0 bases and J by 4 bases, with 10 bases between. Germline CDR1 reads SGHTA; CDR2 reads FQGNSA. The CDR3 contains 15 residues. CDR3 amino acids: CASSLAVAAYNEQFF. CDR3 in DNA: TGTGCCAGCAGCTTAGCGGTAGCGGCATACAATGAGCAGTTCTTC.

This rearrangement joins TRBV19 to TRBJ1-1; D unresolved. CDR1 and CDR2 (germline): LNHDA, SQIVND (reference sequence). V dropped 3 bases and J dropped 0 bases, with 5 bases sitting between them. This CDR3 spans 13 amino acids. CDR3 DNA: TGTGCCAGTAGTATCCACTTGAACACTGAAGCTTTCTTT. Translation gives CASSIHLNTEAFF.

The V gene is TRBV9, the J gene TRBJ2-2; D not resolved. The germline V gene encodes CDR1 SGDLS and CDR2 YYNGEE. The length of the CDR3 is 13 residues. V was shortened by 0 bases and J by 5 bases, with 5 bases between the two germline ends. The CDR3 DNA is TGTGCCAGCAGCGTAGGGCCGACCGGGGAGCTGTTTTTT. Amino acids: CASSVGPTGELFF.

J is TRBJ2-5 and V is TRBV7-9; D gene uncertain. Looked up from germline, CDR1 is SEHNR and CDR2 is FQNEAQ (reference sequence). The CDR3 runs to 14 residues. V was clipped by 6 bases and J by 4 bases, with 15 bases between them. CDR3 sequence reads: CASRESSYSETQYF. Here the CDR3 DNA reads TGTGCCAGCAGAGAAAGTTCATACTCAGAGACCCAGTACTTC.

The rearrangement joins TRBV28 to TRBJ2-4; D might be TRBD1 (6 bases). The CDR3 has 16 amino acids. Per the germline V gene, CDR1 is MDHEN and CDR2 is SYDVKM. The ends were cut back, 7 bases at V and 0 bases at J, with 16 bases in the middle. CDR3 coding DNA: TGTGCCAGCACTCCCCCGGGACATCTAGCCAAAAACATTCAGTACTTC. Amino acid sequence: CASTPPGHLAKNIQYF.

The CDR3 region is CASSFGGSGANVLTF. CDR3 nucleotide sequence: TGCGCCAGCAGCTTTGGAGGTTCCGGGGCCAACGTCCTGACTTTC. The gene calls are TRBV4-3 and TRBJ2-6, with D possibly TRBD2 on 5 matching bases. V lost 5 bases and J 4 bases, leaving 12 bases between the germline ends. The germline V gene has CDR1 LGHNA and CDR2 YSLEER. The CDR3 totals 15 residues.

The V call is TRBV28, the J call TRBJ1-5; 7 positions match TRBD1. The CDR3 contains 16 residues. Losses at the gene ends were 4 bases for V and 1 base for J; bases not matched to a gene: 7. Germline CDR1 MDHEN, CDR2 SYDVKM. Here the CDR3 reads CASSSQLTGSNQPQHF. The DNA of the CDR3 is TGTGCCAGCAGTTCCCAACTGACAGGGAGCAATCAGCCCCAGCATTTT.

The chain's CDR3 is CSASPGQGASYEQYF. CDR3 DNA: TGCAGTGCTAGTCCCGGACAGGGGGCATCCTACGAGCAGTACTTC. The chain employs TRBV20-1 and TRBJ2-7; 11 bases match TRBD1. After removal of 3 bases from V and 1 base from J, the junction contained 5 bases not matched to a gene. This CDR3 is 15 amino acids long. Germline V gene lookup returns CDR1 DFQATT and CDR2 SNEGSKA (reference sequence).